This T cell receptor beta chain came from a study of T cell repertoires in cytomegalovirus infection. TCRdb reprocessed the reads via MiXCR and lists one record per CDR3 protein. The table records a few hundred thousand distinct CDR3 sequences, 35% to 50% of them present only once. Concerning this clonotype: Antigen specificity is unknown.

Germline loops: CDR1 SGHRS, CDR2 YFSETQ. This CDR3 has 22 residues. Trimming stripped 1 base from V and 0 bases from J, with 29 bases between. This chain joins TRBV5-1 and TRBJ2-1, with D possibly TRBD2 on 5 matching bases. This TCR was recovered from a human donor in good health (CMV status not recorded). Some clones in this sample may be carry-over from other donors' samples. Here the sequenced sample was cultured PBMCs, taken from culture after CMV antigen stimulation. The CDR3 here is CASSLLLIRDTNWKSSYNEQFF. CDR3 bases: TGCGCCAGCAGCTTGCTTTTAATTCGGGATACCAATTGGAAGAGCTCCTACAATGAGCAGTTCTTC.